A selection of T cell receptor beta chains follows, all from one sample in a study of blood T cell repertoires in COVID-19. Some clones are missing from TCRdb's copy, which holds only in-frame ones; the method was immunoSEQ multiplex PCR. The sample yields about 180,000 clones, roughly 86% seen once. Input material: peripheral blood. All receptors derive from a man aged 35-49 years with active or convalescent COVID-19. Each CDR3 is given with its conserved first and last residue. Each record gives: clone size, D gene, V gene, J gene, CDR3 DNA, CDR3 protein. D genes are given only for firm matches. Clone size is given for some rows only: seen once, a few or many times, or a class if the clone is expanded.

clone_size: -; d_call: -; v_call: TRBV6-5; j_call: TRBJ1-2; cdr3_nt: TGTGCCAGCAAAATCGGGGGCTATGGCTACACCTTC; cdr3_aa: CASKIGGYGYTF
clone_size: -; d_call: -; v_call: TRBV10-2; j_call: TRBJ2-7; cdr3_nt: TGCGCCAGCAGTGGCGGTCTGATATCCTACGAGCAGTACTTC; cdr3_aa: CASSGGLISYEQYF
clone_size: -; d_call: TRBD1; v_call: TRBV9; j_call: TRBJ1-5; cdr3_nt: TGTGCCAGCAGCGGAACAGGGGGGTCCCAGCCCCAGCATTTT; cdr3_aa: CASSGTGGSQPQHF
clone_size: -; d_call: TRBD1; v_call: TRBV20-1; j_call: TRBJ1-2; cdr3_nt: TGCAGGGGAGGACAGGGCGGGGGCTACACCTTC; cdr3_aa: CRGGQGGGYTF
clone_size: -; d_call: TRBD1; v_call: TRBV28; j_call: TRBJ2-1; cdr3_nt: TGTGCCAGCAGTCCATCCGGGACAGGGGGCGGGGAGTTCTTC; cdr3_aa: CASSPSGTGGGEFF
clone_size: few; d_call: -; v_call: TRBV10-3; j_call: TRBJ1-1; cdr3_nt: TGTGCCATCGGTAGGGAGGGCACTGAAGCTTTCTTT; cdr3_aa: CAIGREGTEAFF
clone_size: -; d_call: TRBD1; v_call: TRBV7-8; j_call: TRBJ1-1; cdr3_nt: TGTGCCAGCAGCTTAGAGGGGGCAGAGAACACTGAAGCTTTCTTT; cdr3_aa: CASSLEGAENTEAFF
clone_size: -; d_call: -; v_call: TRBV7-2; j_call: TRBJ2-7; cdr3_nt: TGTGCCAGCTTCTCCGGGACACCCTACGAGCAGTACTTC; cdr3_aa: CASFSGTPYEQYF
clone_size: -; d_call: TRBD1; v_call: TRBV5-1; j_call: TRBJ1-2; cdr3_nt: TGCGCCAGCAGCCCCCCCGGACAGGGGCAAGGCTACACCTTC; cdr3_aa: CASSPPGQGQGYTF
clone_size: -; d_call: -; v_call: TRBV21-1; j_call: TRBJ2-1; cdr3_nt: TGTGCCAGCAGCTCCCAAAAGAGGACAGGGAGGAATGAGCAGTTCTTC; cdr3_aa: CASSSQKRTGRNEQFF
clone_size: -; d_call: TRBD1; v_call: TRBV5-6; j_call: TRBJ1-1; cdr3_nt: TGTGCCAGCAGCTTGGGTTTAATGGACAGGTTGAACACTGAAGCTTTCTTT; cdr3_aa: CASSLGLMDRLNTEAFF
clone_size: -; d_call: TRBD2; v_call: TRBV3-1/TRBV3-2; j_call: TRBJ2-3; cdr3_nt: TGTGCCAGCAGCCCCTTCCTAGCGGATATTAGCACAGATACGCAGTATTTT; cdr3_aa: CASSPFLADISTDTQYF